One sample yielded the 8 T cell receptor beta chains listed below, sequenced in a study of T cells in Graves' hyperthyroidism and ophthalmopathy. Amplified regions were TCR beta CDR3 sequences from RNA transcripts. Researchers ran a first-round RT-PCR on the TCR CDR3 using the HTBI primer set. TCRdb re-called the multiplex PCR reads through MiXCR, storing one row per CDR3 protein. The sample yields over 300,000 distinct CDR3 sequences, roughly 13% seen once. Input material: blood. The source of these receptors is a woman aged 40 to 55 with Graves' ophthalmopathy.

This chain uses TRBV5-1 with TRBJ2-3; 9 bases match TRBD1. The CDR3 loop spans 15 amino acids. V gave up 1 base and J gave up 3 bases; unmatched junction bases: 3. Germline V gene lookup returns CDR1 SGHRS and CDR2 YFSETQ. CDR3: CASSLKGTGTDTQYF. CDR3 sequence (DNA): TGCGCCAGCAGCTTGAAGGGGACAGGGACAGATACGCAGTATTTT.

This clonotype was detected ten times or more. This chain uses TRBV3-1 with TRBJ1-1, with D unclear. This CDR3 is built from 13 residues. Germline-derived CDR1 and CDR2 are LGHDT and YNNKEL (reference sequence). V lost 4 bases and J 0 bases, leaving 6 bases between the germline ends. The DNA of the CDR3 is TGTGCCAGCAGCCTCAGCATGAACACTGAAGCTTTCTTT. Protein: CASSLSMNTEAFF.

This clonotype was found many times. The chain uses TRBV7-9 and TRBJ1-2; no firm D call. Germline V gives CDR1 SEHNR, CDR2 FQNEAQ (reference sequence). The CDR3 is made up of 14 amino acids. Trimming cost V 5 bases and J 8 bases, with 18 bases left between them. The CDR3 DNA follows: TGTGCCAGCAGCCCCCACGGGCAGACGGGGGGCTACACCTTC. The encoded protein is CASSPHGQTGGYTF.

Ten or more counts support this clonotype. The genes are TRBV7-9 and TRBJ2-1; 10 positions match TRBD2. The CDR3 is 17 amino acids. Unmatched junction bases numbered 4, after V lost 0 bases and J lost 2 bases. The germline V gene encodes CDR1 SEHNR and CDR2 FQNEAQ (reference sequence). CDR3 region: CASSLAFSGRTYNEQFF. CDR3 nucleotide sequence: TGTGCCAGCAGCTTAGCGTTTAGCGGGAGGACCTACAATGAGCAGTTCTTC.

Concerning this clonotype itself: A clone one base away is much larger, so this may be a read error. The CDR3 region has the DNA TGTACCAGCAGTTACGGACAGCATCAGCCCCAGCATTTT. Translated, it gives CTSSYGQHQPQHF. The chain employs TRBV2 and TRBJ1-5; a weak D match, TRBD1 (6 bases). CDR1 is SNHLY, CDR2 FYNNEI, per germline. The CDR3 has 13 residues.

The chain has TRBV5-1 and TRBJ2-5; D not resolved. The V gene's germline CDR1 is SGHRS and CDR2 YFSETQ. The CDR3 totals 13 residues. The V and J ends lost 4 bases and 4 bases respectively, with 11 bases between them. CDR3 sequence: CASSTPHGETQYF. The CDR3 DNA reads TGCGCCAGCAGCACTCCCCACGGAGAGACCCAGTACTTC.

This clonotype showed up many times. The chain carries TRBV28 and TRBJ1-5, with unresolved D. Trimming removed 3 bases from V and 4 bases from J, with 13 bases in between. The CDR3 runs to 15 residues. From germline, CDR1 is MDHEN and CDR2 SYDVKM. CDR3: CASSFRLRPNQPQHF. The CDR3 DNA reads as TGTGCCAGCAGTTTTAGATTACGACCAAATCAGCCCCAGCATTTT.

This clonotype was recorded at least ten times. The CDR3 is CASSGGLAVPYEQYF. In DNA form, the CDR3 reads TGTGCCAGCAGCGGGGGACTAGCGGTACCCTACGAGCAGTACTTC. The chain recombines TRBV7-9 with TRBJ2-7, with 11 nucleotides matching TRBD2. Germline CDR1 reads SEHNR; CDR2 reads FQNEAQ (reference sequence). The CDR3 spans 15 residues. Trimming at V came to 5 bases and at J to 2 bases, leaving 5 bases not matched to a gene.